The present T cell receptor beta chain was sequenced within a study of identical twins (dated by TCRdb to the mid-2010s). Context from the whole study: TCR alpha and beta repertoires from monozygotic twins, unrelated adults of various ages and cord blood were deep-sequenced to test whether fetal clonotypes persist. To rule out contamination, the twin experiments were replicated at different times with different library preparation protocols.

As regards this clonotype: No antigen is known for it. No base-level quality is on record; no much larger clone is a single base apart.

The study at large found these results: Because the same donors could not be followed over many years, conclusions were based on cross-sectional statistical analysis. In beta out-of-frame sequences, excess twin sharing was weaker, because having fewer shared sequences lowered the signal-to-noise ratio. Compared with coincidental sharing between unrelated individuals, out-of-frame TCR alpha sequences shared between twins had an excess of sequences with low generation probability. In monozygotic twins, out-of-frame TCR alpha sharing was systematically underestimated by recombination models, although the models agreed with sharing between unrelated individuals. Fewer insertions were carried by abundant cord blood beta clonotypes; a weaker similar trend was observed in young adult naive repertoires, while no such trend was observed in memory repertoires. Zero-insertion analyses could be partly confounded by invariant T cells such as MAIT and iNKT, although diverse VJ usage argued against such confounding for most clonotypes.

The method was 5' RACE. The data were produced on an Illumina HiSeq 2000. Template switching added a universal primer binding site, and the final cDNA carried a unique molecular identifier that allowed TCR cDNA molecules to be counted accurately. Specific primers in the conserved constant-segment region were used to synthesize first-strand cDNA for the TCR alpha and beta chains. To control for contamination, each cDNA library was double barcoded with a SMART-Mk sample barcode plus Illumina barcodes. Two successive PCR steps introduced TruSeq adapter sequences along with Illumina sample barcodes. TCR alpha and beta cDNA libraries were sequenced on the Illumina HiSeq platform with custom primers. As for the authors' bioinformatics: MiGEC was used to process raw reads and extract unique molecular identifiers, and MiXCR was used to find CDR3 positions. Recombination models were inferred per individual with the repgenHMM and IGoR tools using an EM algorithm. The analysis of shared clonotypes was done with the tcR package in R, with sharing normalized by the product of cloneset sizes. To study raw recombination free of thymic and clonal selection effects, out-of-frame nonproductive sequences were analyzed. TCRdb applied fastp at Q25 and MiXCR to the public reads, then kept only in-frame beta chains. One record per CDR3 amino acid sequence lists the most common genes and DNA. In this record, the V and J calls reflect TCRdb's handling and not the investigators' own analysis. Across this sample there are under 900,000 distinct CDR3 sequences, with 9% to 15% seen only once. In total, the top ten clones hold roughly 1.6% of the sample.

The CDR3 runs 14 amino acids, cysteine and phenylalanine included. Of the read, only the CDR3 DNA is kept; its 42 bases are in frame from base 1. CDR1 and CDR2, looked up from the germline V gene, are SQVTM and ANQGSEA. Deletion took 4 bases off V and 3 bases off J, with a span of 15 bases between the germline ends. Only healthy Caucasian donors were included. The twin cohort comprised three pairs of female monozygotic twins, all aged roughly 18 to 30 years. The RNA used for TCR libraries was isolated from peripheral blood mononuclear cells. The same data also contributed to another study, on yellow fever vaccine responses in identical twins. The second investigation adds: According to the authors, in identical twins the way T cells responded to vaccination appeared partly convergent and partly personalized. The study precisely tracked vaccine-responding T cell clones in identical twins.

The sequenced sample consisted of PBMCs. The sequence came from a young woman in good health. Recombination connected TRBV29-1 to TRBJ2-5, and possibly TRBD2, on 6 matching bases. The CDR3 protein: CSVGRVGIKETQYF. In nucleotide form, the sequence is TGCAGCGTTGGGAGGGTCGGCATTAAAGAGACCCAGTACTTC.